This T cell receptor (beta chain) was found in a study of shared clonotypes between healthy human individuals. The study, taken as a whole, reports: Non-shared clonotypes had lower generation probabilities than those shared by all four donors. Around 5% was the fraction of naive CD4 clonotypes found shared across four donors.

The V gene's germline CDR1 is LGHNA and CDR2 YSLEER. The junction had 9 bases not matched to a gene; V was cut back by 0 bases and J by 1 base. The CDR3 has 19 amino acids. Deep was the level at which the assay was run. Around 30,000 T cell genomes, or about 200 ng DNA, went into the sorted-subset replicate PCRs. Method: immunoSEQ multiplex PCR; TCRdb's copy keeps in-frame clones and lacks some. The top ten hold over 1% of the sample, which has about 1.5 million clones, roughly 96% seen once. As concerns this clone: The antigen remains unidentified.

The sample taken for sequencing was naive CD4+ T cells sorted from blood. Subset denoted: CD45RA+ positively selected. The chain uses TRBV4-3 and TRBJ2-1; 10 positions agree with TRBD2. The receptor comes from a young man in good health. The CDR3 DNA is TGCGCCAGCAGCCAAGATCTACTAGCGGGGAGACCATCCTACAATGAGCAGTTCTTC. Encoded protein: CASSQDLLAGRPSYNEQFF.